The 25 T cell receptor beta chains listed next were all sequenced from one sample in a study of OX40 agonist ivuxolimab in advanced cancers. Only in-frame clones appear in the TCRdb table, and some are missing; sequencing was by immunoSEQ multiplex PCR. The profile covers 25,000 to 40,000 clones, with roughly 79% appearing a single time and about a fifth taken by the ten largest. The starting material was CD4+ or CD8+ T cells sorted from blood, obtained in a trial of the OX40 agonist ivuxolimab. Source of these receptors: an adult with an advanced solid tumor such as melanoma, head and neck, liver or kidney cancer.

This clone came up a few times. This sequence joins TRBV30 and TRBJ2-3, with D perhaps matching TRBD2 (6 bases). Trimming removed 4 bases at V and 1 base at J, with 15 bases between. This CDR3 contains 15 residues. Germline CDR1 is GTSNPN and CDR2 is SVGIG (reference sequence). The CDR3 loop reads CAWKISGVGTDTQYF. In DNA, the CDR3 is TGTGCCTGGAAGATTAGCGGAGTCGGCACAGATACGCAGTATTTT.

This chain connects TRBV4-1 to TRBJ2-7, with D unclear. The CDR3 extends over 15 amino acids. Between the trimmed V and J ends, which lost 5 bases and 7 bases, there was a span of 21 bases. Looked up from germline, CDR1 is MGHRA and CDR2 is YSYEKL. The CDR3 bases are TGCGCCAGCAGCGGACGACTGACGGAGAGTGGGGAGCAGTACTTC. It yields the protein CASSGRLTESGEQYF.

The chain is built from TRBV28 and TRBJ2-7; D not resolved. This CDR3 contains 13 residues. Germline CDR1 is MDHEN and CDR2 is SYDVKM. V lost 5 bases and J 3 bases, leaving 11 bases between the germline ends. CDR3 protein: CASSPPTNYEQYF. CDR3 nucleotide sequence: TGTGCCAGCAGTCCACCTACTAACTACGAGCAGTACTTC.

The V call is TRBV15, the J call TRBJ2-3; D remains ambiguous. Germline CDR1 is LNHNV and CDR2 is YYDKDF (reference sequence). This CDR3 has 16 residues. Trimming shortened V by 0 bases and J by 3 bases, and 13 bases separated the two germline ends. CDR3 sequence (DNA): TGTGCCACCAGCAGAGATCATCCAGCGCAAACAGATACGCAGTATTTT. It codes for CATSRDHPAQTDTQYF. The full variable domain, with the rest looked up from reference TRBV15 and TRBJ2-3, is DAMVIQNPRYQVTQFGKPVTLSCSQTLNHNVMYWYQQKSSQAPKLLFHYYDKDFNNEADTPDNFQSRRPNTSFCFLDIRSPGLGDTAMYLCATSRDHPAQTDTQYFGPGTRLTVL.

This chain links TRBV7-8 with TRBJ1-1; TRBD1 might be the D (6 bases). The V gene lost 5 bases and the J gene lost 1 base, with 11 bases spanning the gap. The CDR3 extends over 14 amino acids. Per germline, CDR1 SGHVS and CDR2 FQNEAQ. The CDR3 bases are TGTGCCAGCAGCCCAGGGACACCGAACACTGAAGCTTTCTTT. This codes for CASSPGTPNTEAFF.

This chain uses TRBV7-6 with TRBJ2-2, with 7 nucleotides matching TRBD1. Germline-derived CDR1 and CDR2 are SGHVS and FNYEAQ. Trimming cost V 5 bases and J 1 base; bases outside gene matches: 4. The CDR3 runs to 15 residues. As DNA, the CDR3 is TGTGCCAGCAGCCGGGGACAGCAGAACACCGGGGAGCTGTTTTTT. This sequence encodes CASSRGQQNTGELFF.

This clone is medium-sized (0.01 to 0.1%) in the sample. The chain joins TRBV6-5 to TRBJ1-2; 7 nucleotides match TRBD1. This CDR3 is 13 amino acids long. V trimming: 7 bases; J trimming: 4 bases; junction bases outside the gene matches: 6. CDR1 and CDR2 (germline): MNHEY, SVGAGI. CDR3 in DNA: TGTGCCAGCAAGGCAGGGGGATCCTATGGCTACACCTTC. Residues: CASKAGGSYGYTF.

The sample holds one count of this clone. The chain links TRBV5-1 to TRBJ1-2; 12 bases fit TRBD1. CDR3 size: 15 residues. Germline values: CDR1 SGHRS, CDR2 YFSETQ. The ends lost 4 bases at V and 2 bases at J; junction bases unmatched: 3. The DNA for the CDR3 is TGCGCCAGCAGCATCGGGACAGGGGGCAACTATGGCTACACCTTC. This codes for CASSIGTGGNYGYTF.

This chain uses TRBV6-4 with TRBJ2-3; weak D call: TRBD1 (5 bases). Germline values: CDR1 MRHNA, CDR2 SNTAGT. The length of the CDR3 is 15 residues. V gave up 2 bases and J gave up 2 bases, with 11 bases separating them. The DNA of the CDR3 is TGTGCCAGCAGTGACAGTACCAGGGCCACAGATACGCAGTATTTT. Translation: CASSDSTRATDTQYF.

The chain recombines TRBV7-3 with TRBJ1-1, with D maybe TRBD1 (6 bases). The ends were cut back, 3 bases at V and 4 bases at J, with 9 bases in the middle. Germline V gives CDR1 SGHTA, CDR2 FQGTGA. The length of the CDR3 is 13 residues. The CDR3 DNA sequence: TGTGCCAGCAGCTTCGGCAGGGGCACTGAAGCTTTCTTT. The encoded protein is CASSFGRGTEAFF.

The CDR3 loop reads CASKSRPANEQFF. DNA for the CDR3: TGTGCCAGCAAGAGCCGGCCCGCCAATGAGCAGTTCTTC. J is TRBJ2-1 and V is TRBV28, with unresolved D. Trimming took off 7 bases at V and 6 bases at J, with 13 bases between the two ends. CDR3 length: 13 amino acids. CDR1 and CDR2 (germline): MDHEN, SYDVKM.

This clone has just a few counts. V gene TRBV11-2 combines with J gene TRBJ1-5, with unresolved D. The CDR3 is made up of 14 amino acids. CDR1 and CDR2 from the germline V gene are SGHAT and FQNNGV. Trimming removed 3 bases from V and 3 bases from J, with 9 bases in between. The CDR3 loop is CASSFNGNNQPQHF. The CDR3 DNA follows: TGTGCCAGCAGCTTTAACGGAAACAATCAGCCCCAGCATTTT.

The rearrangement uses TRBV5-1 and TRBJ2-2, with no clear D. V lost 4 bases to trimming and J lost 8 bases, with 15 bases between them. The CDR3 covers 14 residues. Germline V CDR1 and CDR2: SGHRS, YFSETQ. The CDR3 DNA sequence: TGCGCCAGCAGCCGACAACAGCTCACTGGGGAGCTGTTTTTT. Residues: CASSRQQLTGELFF.

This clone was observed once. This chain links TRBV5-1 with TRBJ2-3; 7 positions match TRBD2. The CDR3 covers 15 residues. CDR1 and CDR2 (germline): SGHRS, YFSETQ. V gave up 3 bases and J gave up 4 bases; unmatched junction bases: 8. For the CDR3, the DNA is TGCGCCAGCAGCTCCGGCGGGAGACCCGCAGATACGCAGTATTTT. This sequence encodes CASSSGGRPADTQYF.

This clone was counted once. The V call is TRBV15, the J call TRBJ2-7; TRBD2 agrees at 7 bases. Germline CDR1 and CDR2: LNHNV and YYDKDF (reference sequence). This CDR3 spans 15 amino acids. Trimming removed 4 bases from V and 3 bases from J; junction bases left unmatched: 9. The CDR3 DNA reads TGTGCCACCAGCACCGGTTCTAGCGGTAGCTACGAGCAGTACTTC. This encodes CATSTGSSGSYEQYF.

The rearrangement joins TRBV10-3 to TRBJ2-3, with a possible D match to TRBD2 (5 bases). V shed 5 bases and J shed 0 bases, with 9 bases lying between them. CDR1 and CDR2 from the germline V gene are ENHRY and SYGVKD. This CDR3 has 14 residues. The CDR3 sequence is CAISQTTSTDTQYF. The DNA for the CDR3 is TGTGCCATCAGTCAGACTACTAGCACAGATACGCAGTATTTT.

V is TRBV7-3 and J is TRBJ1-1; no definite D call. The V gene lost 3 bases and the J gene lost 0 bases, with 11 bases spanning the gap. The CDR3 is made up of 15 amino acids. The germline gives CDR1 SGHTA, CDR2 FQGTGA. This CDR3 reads CASSLRTAMNTEAFF. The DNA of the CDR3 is TGTGCCAGCAGCTTGAGGACGGCAATGAACACTGAAGCTTTCTTT.

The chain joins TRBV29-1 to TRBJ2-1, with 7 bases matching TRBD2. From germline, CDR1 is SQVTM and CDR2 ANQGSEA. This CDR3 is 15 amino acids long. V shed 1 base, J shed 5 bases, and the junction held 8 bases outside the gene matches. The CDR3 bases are TGCAGCGTTGAAGGGTCTAGCGGAAGAAACAATGAGCAGTTCTTC. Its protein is CSVEGSSGRNNEQFF.

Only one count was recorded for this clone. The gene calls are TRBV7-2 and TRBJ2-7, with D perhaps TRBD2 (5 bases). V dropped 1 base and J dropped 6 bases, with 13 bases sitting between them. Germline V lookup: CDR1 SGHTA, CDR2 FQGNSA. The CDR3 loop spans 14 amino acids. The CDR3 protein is CASSLGGGQREQYF. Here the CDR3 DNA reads TGTGCCAGCAGCTTAGGAGGAGGCCAACGCGAGCAGTACTTC. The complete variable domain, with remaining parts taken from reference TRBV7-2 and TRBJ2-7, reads GAGVSQSPSNKVTEKGKDVELRCDPISGHTALYWYRQSLGQGLEFLIYFQGNSAPDKSGLPSDRFSAERTGGSVSTLTIQRTQQEDSAVYLCASSLGGGQREQYFGPGTRLTVT.

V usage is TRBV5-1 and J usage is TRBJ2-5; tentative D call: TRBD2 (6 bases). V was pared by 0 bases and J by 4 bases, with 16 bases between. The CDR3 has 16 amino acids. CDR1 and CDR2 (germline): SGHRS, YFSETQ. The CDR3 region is CASSLVPQGGPETQYF. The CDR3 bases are TGCGCCAGCAGCTTGGTCCCCCAGGGAGGCCCAGAGACCCAGTACTTC.

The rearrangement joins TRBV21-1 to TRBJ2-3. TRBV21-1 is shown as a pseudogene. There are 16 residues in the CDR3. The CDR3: CASSTPDTKGVDTQYF. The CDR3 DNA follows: TGTGCCAGCAGCACACCGGACACAAAGGGAGTGGATACGCAGTATTTT.

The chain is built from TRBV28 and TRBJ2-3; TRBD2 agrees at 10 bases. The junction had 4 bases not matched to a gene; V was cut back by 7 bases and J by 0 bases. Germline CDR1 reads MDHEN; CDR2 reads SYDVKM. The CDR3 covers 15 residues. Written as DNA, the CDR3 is TGTGCCAGCAAAACTAGCGGGGCTAGCACAGATACGCAGTATTTT. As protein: CASKTSGASTDTQYF.

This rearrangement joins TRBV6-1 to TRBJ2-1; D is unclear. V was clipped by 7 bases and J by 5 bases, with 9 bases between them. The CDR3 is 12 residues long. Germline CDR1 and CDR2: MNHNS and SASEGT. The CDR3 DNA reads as TGTGCCAGCACCGTACTGAACAATGAGCAGTTCTTC. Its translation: CASTVLNNEQFF.

The CDR3 sequence is CASSYKPGDPDTQYF. The CDR3 DNA is TGTGCCAGCAGTTACAAACCGGGGGATCCGGATACGCAGTATTTT. This chain connects TRBV6-5 to TRBJ2-3; D is possibly TRBD2 (6 bases). V lost 2 bases and J lost 6, with 15 bases in between. CDR3 length equals 15 residues. Looked up from germline, CDR1 is MNHEY and CDR2 is SVGAGI.

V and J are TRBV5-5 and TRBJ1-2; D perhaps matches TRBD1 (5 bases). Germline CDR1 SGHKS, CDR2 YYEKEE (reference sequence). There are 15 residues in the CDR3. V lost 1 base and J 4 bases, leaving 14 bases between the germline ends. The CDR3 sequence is CASSLSPGTTYGYTF. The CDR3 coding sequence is TGTGCCAGCAGCTTGTCCCCCGGGACCACCTATGGCTACACCTTC. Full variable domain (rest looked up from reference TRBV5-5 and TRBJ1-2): DAGVTQSPTHLIKTRGQQVTLRCSPISGHKSVSWYQQVLGQGPQFIFQYYEKEERGRGNFPDRFSARQFPNYSSELNVNALLLGDSALYLCASSLSPGTTYGYTFGSGTRLTVV.